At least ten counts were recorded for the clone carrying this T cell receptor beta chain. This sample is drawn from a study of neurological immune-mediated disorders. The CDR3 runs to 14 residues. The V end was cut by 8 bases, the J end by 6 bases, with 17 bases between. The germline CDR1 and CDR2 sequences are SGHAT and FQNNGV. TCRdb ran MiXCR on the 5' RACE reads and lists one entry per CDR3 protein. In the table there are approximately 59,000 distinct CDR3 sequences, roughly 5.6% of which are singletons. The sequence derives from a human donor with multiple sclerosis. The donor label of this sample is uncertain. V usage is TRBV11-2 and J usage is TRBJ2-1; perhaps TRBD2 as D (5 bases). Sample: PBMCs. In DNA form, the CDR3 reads TGTGCCAGCCGGCCAGGCCGCGGGTCCAATGAGCAGTTCTTC. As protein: CASRPGRGSNEQFF.